This entry is about one T cell receptor (beta chain). Its antigen is not known. In replicate PCRs of sorted subsets, around 200 ng DNA, about 30,000 T cell genomes, was used. Clones were read by immunoSEQ multiplex PCR, and TCRdb kept only the in-frame ones, dropping some. This table has approximately 980,000 clones, 76% appearing once. These data are taken from a study of shared clonotypes between healthy human individuals. The wider study: A donor's plate count was three for CD4 naive and three for CD4 memory; CD8 naive had two and CD8 memory one.

Investigators divided CD4+ cells into CD45RA+ naive and CD45RA-negative memory subsets. The CDR3 loop spans 15 amino acids. Germline V gene sequence: CDR1 SGHAT, CDR2 FQNNGV. V lost 4 bases to trimming and J lost 2 bases, with 14 bases between them. Whole-study findings and limits: Between a few donors, naive CD4 clonotypes were shared at a level of around 5.2%.

The receptor's source is a man aged 18 to 30 in good health. The chain combines TRBV11-2 with TRBJ2-5; D remains ambiguous. The specimen sequenced was memory CD4+ T cells sorted from blood. The subset here: CD45RA-negative fraction. The CDR3 DNA reads as TGTGCCAGCAGCTCCCCCAATAAAGGTCAAGAGACCCAGTACTTC. Translating gives CASSSPNKGQETQYF.